These 17 T cell receptor beta chains share one sample of origin, sequenced in a study of CD8+ T cells in alopecia areata. Treatment noted: oral pan-JAK inhibitor, 5-10 mg twice daily. RNA was extracted and reverse transcribed into cDNA as the sequencing template. Data came from immunoSEQ multiplex PCR; TCRdb stores just in-frame clones and leaves some out. Of approximately 210,000 clones listed, 50% to 60% are singletons. Sequencing was performed on CD4+ T cells sorted from blood, taken at week 4, from a patient treated with tofacitinib. The receptor set was obtained from a human donor with alopecia areata.

This sequence joins TRBV14 and TRBJ2-1, with D unclear. Germline CDR1 reads SGHDN; CDR2 reads FVKESK. The V end was cut by 5 bases, the J end by 6 bases, with 17 bases between. CDR3 length equals 15 residues. In nucleotides, the CDR3 is TGTGCCAGCAGCGAATACACCATCTCAGGCAATGAGCAGTTCTTC. It specifies CASSEYTISGNEQFF.

The rearrangement links TRBV30 to TRBJ1-6; no reliable D call. In germline, CDR1 is GTSNPN, CDR2 SVGIG (reference sequence). The V and J ends lost 3 bases and 10 bases respectively, with 19 bases between them. The CDR3 length is 15 residues. CDR3 in DNA: TGTGCCTGGAGAAATCGGGGAACCAGTACCTCACCCCTCCACTTT. This codes for CAWRNRGTSTSPLHF.

V usage is TRBV20-1 and J usage is TRBJ1-2, with D possibly TRBD1 on 5 matching bases. The CDR3 is 11 amino acids. Trimming stripped 5 bases from V and 8 bases from J, with 12 bases between. Germline CDR1 DFQATT, CDR2 SNEGSKA (reference sequence). Written as DNA, the CDR3 is TGCAGTGCTCCCCAGGGAGGAGGCTACACCTTC. This sequence encodes CSAPQGGGYTF.

The chain recombines TRBV29-1 with TRBJ1-5; D may be TRBD1 (6 bases). V lost 4 bases and J lost 3, with 10 bases in between. The CDR3 has 13 amino acids. Germline CDR1 is SQVTM and CDR2 is ANQGSEA. The CDR3 coding sequence is TGCAGCGTTGGAGACAGGTTCAATCAGCCCCAGCATTTT. This codes for CSVGDRFNQPQHF.

This clone has a count of ten or more. In the same sample, other DNA sequences code for this CDR3. The CDR3 bases are TGCGCCAGCAGCTCCGATACTTCTGGGGCCAACGTCCTGACTTTC. It codes for CASSSDTSGANVLTF. V and J are TRBV5-1 and TRBJ2-6; D is ambiguous. The CDR3 consists of 15 residues. V dropped 3 bases and J dropped 1 base, with 8 bases sitting between them. The germline CDR1 and CDR2 sequences are SGHRS and YFSETQ.

This clone was counted only a few times. The V gene is TRBV11-1, the J gene TRBJ2-1, with a tentative D call TRBD1 (6 bases). Trimming shortened V by 5 bases and J by 3 bases, and 14 bases separated the two germline ends. Per germline, CDR1 SGHAT and CDR2 FQDESV (reference sequence). The CDR3 contains 15 residues. DNA of the CDR3: TGTGCCAGCAGCCCGTCCGGGACACACTACAATGAGCAGTTCTTC. This sequence encodes CASSPSGTHYNEQFF. The full variable domain, in which reference TRBV11-1 and TRBJ2-1 provide the parts outside the CDR3, is EAEVAQSPRYKITEKSQAVAFWCDPISGHATLYWYRQILGQGPELLVQFQDESVVDDSQLPKDRFSAERLKGVDSTLKIQPAELGDSAMYLCASSPSGTHYNEQFFGPGTRLTVL.

This chain uses TRBV5-1 with TRBJ2-2, with 10 positions matching TRBD2. J gave up 0 bases and V 6 bases, and 2 bases lay outside the gene matches. The CDR3 consists of 15 residues. Germline V gene data show CDR1 as SGHRS and CDR2 as YFSETQ. The CDR3 sequence: CASIAGGPNTGELFF. The CDR3 coding sequence is TGCGCCAGCATAGCGGGGGGACCGAACACCGGGGAGCTGTTTTTT.

The genes are TRBV30 and TRBJ2-4; no clear D. The V gene's germline CDR1 is GTSNPN and CDR2 SVGIG (reference sequence). Trimming took 3 bases from V and 0 from J, leaving 12 bases between them. The CDR3 has 15 residues. The CDR3 loop is CAWRPGSLAKNIQYF. DNA for the CDR3: TGTGCCTGGAGGCCTGGCAGCCTAGCCAAAAACATTCAGTACTTC.

This clone was detected only a few times. V and J are TRBV6-4 and TRBJ1-6; D possibly corresponds to TRBD1 (6 bases). Trimming stripped 6 bases from V and 6 bases from J, with 12 bases between. The CDR3 spans 14 residues. Germline V gives CDR1 MRHNA, CDR2 SNTAGT. The CDR3 loop is CASSPGTINSPLHF. DNA of the CDR3: TGTGCCAGCAGCCCCGGGACAATTAATTCACCCCTCCACTTT.

A few counts support this clone. The gene calls are TRBV29-1 and TRBJ1-1, with D tentatively TRBD1 (5 bases). Germline values: CDR1 SQVTM, CDR2 ANQGSEA. The CDR3 sequence is 16 residues long. Trimming stripped 5 bases from V and 1 base from J, with 20 bases between. CDR3 sequence reads: CSVNSAIGQGNTEAFF. The CDR3 bases are TGCAGCGTTAACTCCGCAATTGGGCAGGGGAACACTGAAGCTTTCTTT.

CDR3 protein: CSVAVRSDNEQYF. The CDR3 nucleotides are TGCAGCGTTGCGGTGAGGAGCGATAACGAGCAGTACTTC. The V call is TRBV29-1, the J call TRBJ2-7; D ambiguous. The CDR3 has 13 residues. The germline V gene encodes CDR1 SQVTM and CDR2 ANQGSEA. V lost 4 bases, J lost 5 bases, and 15 bases lay in between.

This clone was found once. The V and J genes are TRBV13 and TRBJ1-4, with D possibly TRBD1 on 5 matching bases. The CDR3 has 15 residues. Germline loops: CDR1 PRHDT, CDR2 FYEKMQ (reference sequence). Deletions cut 0 bases from V and 10 bases from J, with 15 bases between. The DNA for the CDR3 is TGTGCCAGCAGCTTAGGCGTGGAGAGGGGTGGAAAACTGTTTTTT. Translation gives CASSLGVERGGKLFF.

V is TRBV5-6 and J is TRBJ1-1; maybe TRBD1 (5 bases). Germline CDR1 is SGHDT and CDR2 is YYEEEE. The V end was cut by 3 bases, the J end by 1 base, with 13 bases between. The CDR3 spans 15 residues. CDR3 amino acids: CASSWGTAGNTEAFF. For the CDR3, the DNA is TGTGCCAGCAGCTGGGGGACGGCTGGGAACACTGAAGCTTTCTTT. Variable domain in full (rest from reference TRBV5-6 and TRBJ1-1): DAGVTQSPTHLIKTRGQQVTLRCSPKSGHDTVSWYQQALGQGPQFIFQYYEEEERQRGNFPDRFSGHQFPNYSSELNVNALLLGDSALYLCASSWGTAGNTEAFFGQGTRLTVV.

CDR3 coding DNA: TGTGCCAGCAGACTAGTTCCCTACAATGAGCAGTTCTTC. This sequence encodes CASRLVPYNEQFF. The chain joins TRBV6-1 to TRBJ2-1; D might be TRBD2 (5 bases). V dropped 6 bases and J dropped 2 bases, with 8 bases sitting between them. The CDR3 contains 13 residues. Per germline, CDR1 MNHNS and CDR2 SASEGT.

The genes are TRBV7-2 and TRBJ1-5; no clear D gene. V dropped 5 bases and J dropped 0 bases, with 8 bases sitting between them. CDR3 length: 14 amino acids. The germline gives CDR1 SGHTA, CDR2 FQGNSA. In nucleotides, the CDR3 is TGTGCCAGCAGCAAGGCTTATAGCAATCAGCCCCAGCATTTT. Translating gives CASSKAYSNQPQHF.

The chain joins TRBV4-1 to TRBJ2-6; D call uncertain. Germline-derived CDR1 and CDR2 are MGHRA and YSYEKL. There are 16 residues in the CDR3. Trimming left V 0 bases short and J 0 bases short, with 6 bases between. The CDR3 here is CASSQDTTSGANVLTF. The CDR3 DNA follows: TGCGCCAGCAGCCAAGACACTACCTCTGGGGCCAACGTCCTGACTTTC.

The sample holds a few counts of this clone. The V gene is TRBV9, the J gene TRBJ2-2; D possibly matches TRBD1 or TRBD2 (5 bases each). From germline, CDR1 is SGDLS and CDR2 YYNGEE. Trimming took off 3 bases at V and 2 bases at J, with 8 bases between the two ends. The CDR3 is 14 amino acids. For the CDR3, the DNA is TGTGCCAGCAGCGGTGGGGGTAACACCGGGGAGCTGTTTTTT. Protein sequence: CASSGGGNTGELFF. Based on the CDR3 plus reference TRBV9 and TRBJ2-2, the full variable domain is DSGVTQTPKHLITATGQRVTLRCSPRSGDLSVYWYQQSLDQGLQFLIQYYNGEERAKGNILERFSAQQFPDLHSELNLSSLELGDSALYFCASSGGGNTGELFFGEGSRLTVL.